Each of the 30 T cell receptor beta chains below was sequenced from the same sample in a study of cytomegalovirus exposure and HLA in healthy donors. The PCR used 60 Vbeta and 13 Jbeta primers. Generated by immunoSEQ multiplex PCR, the TCRdb table keeps only in-frame clones and is missing some. The sample carries approximately 100,000 clones, 70% to 85% recorded once. Sequenced input: PBMCs. The receptors shown here come from a man aged 35 to 55 in good health and CMV-seropositive.

This clone has just one count. The rearrangement links TRBV10-3 to TRBJ1-2; 7 nucleotides match TRBD1. V lost 0 bases, J lost 5 bases, and 6 bases stayed unmatched. Germline CDR1 reads ENHRY; CDR2 reads SYGVKD. This CDR3 has 15 amino acids. CDR3 sequence: CAISESQGIGYGYTF. Here the CDR3 DNA reads TGTGCCATCAGTGAGTCACAGGGGATAGGGTATGGCTACACCTTC.

The chain couples TRBV5-1 to TRBJ2-5; 8 nucleotides agree with TRBD1. Germline V gene lookup returns CDR1 SGHRS and CDR2 YFSETQ. Trimming removed 3 bases from V and 5 bases from J; junction bases left unmatched: 3. This CDR3 is 13 amino acids long. The DNA for the CDR3 is TGCGCCAGCAGCTCGGACAGGGCCGAGACCCAGTACTTC. It translates to CASSSDRAETQYF. Full variable domain (remainder filled in from reference TRBV5-1 and TRBJ2-5): KAGVTQTPRYLIKTRGQQVTLSCSPISGHRSVSWYQQTPGQGLQFLFEYFSETQRNKGNFPGRFSGRQFSNSRSEMNVSTLELGDSALYLCASSSDRAETQYFGPGTRLLVL.

The chain recombines TRBV5-1 with TRBJ1-4; D uncertain. Trimming cost V 1 base and J 11 bases, with 12 bases left between them. Germline values: CDR1 SGHRS, CDR2 YFSETQ. The CDR3 length is 13 residues. CDR3 coding DNA: TGCGCCAGCAGCTTGTCGCTGACTGATAAACTGTTTTTT. Translation gives CASSLSLTDKLFF.

Concerning this clone: Given the absence of the conserved phenylalanine or tryptophan at the CDR3 end, a read error is likely. The limits of the CDR3 on the DNA are not certain, so only TCRdb's listed CDR3 is given. V gene TRBV10-1 combines with J gene TRBJ1-4. CDR1 and CDR2 from the germline V gene are WNHNN and SYGVQD (reference sequence). The CDR3 totals 14 residues, both ends included. The CDR3 reads CASSESKVQGRSGL.

The sample holds a few counts of this clone. The chain recombines TRBV2 with TRBJ1-5; a weak D match, TRBD1 (5 bases). Germline lookup yields CDR1 SNHLY and CDR2 FYNNEI. This CDR3 is built from 14 residues. V was clipped by 4 bases and J by 6 bases, with 13 bases between them. CDR3 nucleotide sequence: TGTGCCAGCAGTGGGGCAGGGTTTCGTCAGCCCCAGCATTTT. Protein sequence: CASSGAGFRQPQHF.

This clone was picked up many times. V and J are TRBV6-1 and TRBJ1-5; D is undetermined. CDR3 size: 16 residues. V lost 1 base to trimming and J lost 5 bases, with 15 bases between them. Looked up from germline, CDR1 is MNHNS and CDR2 is SASEGT. CDR3 residues: CASSEEEAGGHQPQHF. CDR3 nucleotide sequence: TGTGCCAGCAGTGAAGAAGAAGCAGGAGGGCATCAGCCCCAGCATTTT.

The chain uses TRBV19 and TRBJ2-5; 10 nucleotides match TRBD2. With 2 bases clipped from V and 4 bases from J, the junction kept 10 bases outside the gene matches. This CDR3 spans 17 amino acids. CDR1 and CDR2 (germline): LNHDA, SQIVND (reference sequence). The CDR3 loop is CASSINPTGLAAETQYF. The DNA for the CDR3 is TGTGCCAGTAGTATAAATCCGACTGGACTAGCGGCAGAGACCCAGTACTTC.

The chain recombines TRBV5-6 with TRBJ2-5, with TRBD1 identical over 8 bases. The germline V gene has CDR1 SGHDT and CDR2 YYEEEE. CDR3 length: 14 amino acids. V was pared by 3 bases and J by 7 bases, with 8 bases of the junction left unmatched. CDR3 nucleotide sequence: TGTGCCAGCAGCTCGGGACAGGAATTTGGGACCCAGTACTTC. Translating it yields CASSSGQEFGTQYF.

The gene calls are TRBV7-3 and TRBJ2-3; D remains unclear. V was shortened by 1 base and J by 3 bases, with 5 bases between the two germline ends. CDR3 size: 13 residues. Germline V gene sequence: CDR1 SGHTA, CDR2 FQGTGA. This CDR3 reads CASSLIGTDTQYF. The CDR3 nucleotides read TGTGCCAGCAGCTTAATCGGGACAGATACGCAGTATTTT. Full variable domain (rest looked up from reference TRBV7-3 and TRBJ2-3): GAGVSQTPSNKVTEKGKYVELRCDPISGHTALYWYRQSLGQGPEFLIYFQGTGAADDSGLPNDRFFAVRPEGSVSTLKIQRTERGDSAVYLCASSLIGTDTQYFGPGTRLTVL.

This chain joins TRBV11-2 and TRBJ2-7; 7 nucleotides match TRBD2. This CDR3 has 14 amino acids. The germline CDR1 and CDR2 sequences are SGHAT and FQNNGV. V gave up 1 base and J gave up 3 bases; unmatched junction bases: 3. The CDR3 spells CASSLVGGNYEQYF. In nucleotides, the CDR3 is TGTGCCAGCAGCTTAGTGGGAGGGAACTACGAGCAGTACTTC.

The chain employs TRBV6-4 and TRBJ2-6, with 8 bases lining up with TRBD1. Germline assignment: CDR1 MRHNA and CDR2 SNTAGT. There are 15 residues in the CDR3. Germline trimming cut 3 bases from V and 6 bases from J; bases unmatched to any gene: 4. This CDR3 is CASSENRGEANVLTF. For the CDR3, the DNA is TGTGCCAGCAGTGAAAACAGGGGGGAGGCCAACGTCCTGACTTTC.

V and J are TRBV19 and TRBJ2-5, with 10 bases aligning to TRBD2. The CDR3 is 15 amino acids. V lost 0 bases to trimming and J lost 5 bases; unmatched junction nucleotides: 3. Germline V gene data show CDR1 as LNHDA and CDR2 as SQIVND (reference sequence). The CDR3 is CASSIDLLAGETQYF. The CDR3, as DNA: TGTGCCAGTAGTATAGATCTACTAGCGGGGGAGACCCAGTACTTC.

Details on this clone: Within the sample, other DNA sequences also encode this same CDR3. This chain uses TRBV19 with TRBJ1-5; possible D gene TRBD1, 6 bases. Germline V gene sequence: CDR1 LNHDA, CDR2 SQIVND (reference sequence). Trimming took off 5 bases at V and 4 bases at J, with 15 bases between the two ends. The CDR3 spans 15 residues. CDR3 DNA: TGTGCCAGTAGTCCTCAGGGGTTAGGGAATCAGCCCCAGCATTTT. Amino acid sequence: CASSPQGLGNQPQHF.

This chain uses TRBV27 with TRBJ2-2; 13 nucleotides line up with TRBD2. J was trimmed by 0 bases and V by 3 bases; bases with no gene match: 4. The germline CDR1 and CDR2 sequences are MNHEY and SMNVEV (reference sequence). The CDR3 runs to 18 residues. CDR3 amino acids: CASSFRLAGGTNTGELFF. As DNA, the CDR3 is TGTGCCAGCAGTTTTAGACTAGCGGGGGGTACGAACACCGGGGAGCTGTTTTTT.

The rearrangement uses TRBV2 and TRBJ1-1, with 8 bases identical to TRBD1. The CDR3 extends over 14 amino acids. After removal of 4 bases from V and 4 bases from J, the junction contained 5 bases not matched to a gene. Germline CDR1 reads SNHLY; CDR2 reads FYNNEI. CDR3 sequence: CASSAGGPGTEAFF. The CDR3 coding sequence is TGTGCCAGCAGTGCAGGGGGCCCGGGCACTGAAGCTTTCTTT.

This clone was detected a few times. The chain links TRBV4-1 to TRBJ2-1, with TRBD1 matching 10 bases. Germline V CDR1 and CDR2: MGHRA, YSYEKL. Unmatched junction bases numbered 5, after V lost 5 bases and J lost 7 bases. The CDR3 has 14 residues. CDR3 sequence (DNA): TGCGCCAGCAGCTACCCGGGACAGGGGAATGAGCAGTTCTTC. Translation gives CASSYPGQGNEQFF.

This clone was detected only a few times. This chain connects TRBV7-9 to TRBJ2-6; the D gene is possibly TRBD1 (6 bases). V shed 5 bases and J shed 0 bases, with 20 bases lying between them. Germline V gene lookup returns CDR1 SEHNR and CDR2 FQNEAQ (reference sequence). CDR3 length equals 19 residues. CDR3 protein: CASSPSVGTSSSGANVLTF. Written as DNA, the CDR3 is TGTGCCAGCAGCCCAAGTGTCGGGACATCTTCCTCTGGGGCCAACGTCCTGACTTTC.

The chain joins TRBV5-1 to TRBJ2-3; the D gene is possibly TRBD2 (5 bases). Germline CDR1 SGHRS, CDR2 YFSETQ. There are 17 residues in the CDR3. Trimming took 0 bases from V and 0 from J, leaving 14 bases between them. In DNA form, the CDR3 reads TGCGCCAGCAGCTTGGACATACTAGTGCTCAGCACAGATACGCAGTATTTT. Its protein product is CASSLDILVLSTDTQYF.

With regard to this clone: Other DNA sequences in the same sample also yield this CDR3. V is TRBV28 and J is TRBJ1-6; D possibly corresponds to TRBD1 (5 bases). The CDR3 loop spans 13 amino acids. CDR1 and CDR2 (germline): MDHEN, SYDVKM. Trimming took 3 bases from V and 6 from J, leaving 6 bases between them. For the CDR3, the DNA is TGTGCCAGCAGTTTCGGGGGTAATTCACCCCTCCACTTT. Its translation is CASSFGGNSPLHF.

This chain links TRBV7-2 with TRBJ2-1, with D hard to call. Trimming shortened V by 0 bases and J by 5 bases, and 5 bases separated the two germline ends. Germline V CDR1 and CDR2: SGHTA, FQGNSA. The CDR3 is 13 amino acids. The DNA for the CDR3 is TGTGCCAGCAGCTTAGCAGGAGACAATGAGCAGTTCTTC. As protein: CASSLAGDNEQFF.

This chain uses TRBV4-1 with TRBJ2-7; TRBD1 is a possible D gene (6 bases). This CDR3 region has 14 residues. The germline V gene has CDR1 MGHRA and CDR2 YSYEKL. The germline V and J ends were trimmed by 4 bases and 2 bases, with 12 bases remaining between them. Here the CDR3 DNA reads TGCGCCAGCAGCCCGCGAACAGGGCCCTACGAGCAGTACTTC. It yields the protein CASSPRTGPYEQYF.

In DNA, the CDR3 is TGCAGTGCCGGGGTTGACTATGGCTACACCTTC. It codes for CSAGVDYGYTF. The rearrangement links TRBV20-1 to TRBJ1-2; D not resolved. The ends were cut back, 6 bases at V and 3 bases at J, with 8 bases in the middle. The CDR3 contains 11 residues. Per the germline V gene, CDR1 is DFQATT and CDR2 is SNEGSKA (reference sequence).

This rearrangement joins TRBV27 to TRBJ2-1; a weak D match, TRBD1 (5 bases). The CDR3 spans 16 residues. Trimming left V 2 bases short and J 0 bases short, with 11 bases between. Looked up from germline, CDR1 is MNHEY and CDR2 is SMNVEV (reference sequence). The CDR3 sequence is CASSLGQGYSYNEQFF. The DNA of the CDR3 is TGTGCCAGCAGTTTAGGACAAGGATACTCCTACAATGAGCAGTTCTTC.

The chain is built from TRBV19 and TRBJ1-5; maybe TRBD1 (5 bases). Trimming shortened V by 7 bases and J by 3 bases, and 10 bases separated the two germline ends. CDR1 is LNHDA and CDR2 is SQIVND in the germline V gene (reference sequence). The CDR3 sequence is 13 residues long. The CDR3 bases are TGTGCCAGTAACCCCAGGGACAATCAGCCCCAGCATTTT. This encodes CASNPRDNQPQHF. The complete variable domain, with remaining parts taken from reference TRBV19 and TRBJ1-5, reads DGGITQSPKYLFRKEGQNVTLSCEQNLNHDAMYWYRQDPGQGLRLIYYSQIVNDFQKGDIAEGYSVSREKKESFPLTVTSAQKNPTAFYLCASNPRDNQPQHFGDGTRLSIL.

The chain employs TRBV2 and TRBJ2-2, with 7 bases matching TRBD1. The CDR3 is 20 amino acids. Per germline, CDR1 SNHLY and CDR2 FYNNEI. V was clipped by 8 bases and J by 0 bases; unmatched bases: 21. CDR3 amino acids: CASRHTPIGRGFANTGELFF. The CDR3, as DNA: TGTGCCAGCCGACACACACCCATCGGCAGGGGGTTCGCGAACACCGGGGAGCTGTTTTTT.

CDR3 protein: CASSERVWTYEQYF. The CDR3 DNA reads as TGCGCCAGCAGTGAGAGGGTTTGGACCTACGAGCAGTACTTC. The chain combines TRBV5-1 with TRBJ2-5; tentatively, D is TRBD2 (5 bases). The closer fit of TRBJ2-7 to the DNA end suggests the J call may be wrong. The CDR3 totals 14 residues. Germline assignment: CDR1 SGHRS and CDR2 YFSETQ.

This chain uses TRBV5-1 with TRBJ2-3, with 9 bases matching TRBD2. Germline CDR1 is SGHRS and CDR2 is YFSETQ. The CDR3 has 16 amino acids. V was pared by 4 bases and J by 10 bases, with 16 bases of the junction left unmatched. The CDR3 loop is CASSRGASGDAVSQYF. DNA for the CDR3: TGCGCCAGCAGCCGGGGGGCTAGCGGGGACGCTGTCTCGCAGTATTTT.

This chain connects TRBV7-9 to TRBJ1-6; the match to TRBD1 covers 8 bases. From germline, CDR1 is SEHNR and CDR2 FQNEAQ (reference sequence). CDR3 length equals 16 residues. The V gene end was trimmed by 4 bases and the J gene end by 6 bases; junction bases not matched to a gene: 8. CDR3 nucleotides: TGTGCCAGCAGCTCACGGCGGACAGGGTTTAATTCACCCCTCCACTTT. This gives the protein CASSSRRTGFNSPLHF.

The J gene is TRBJ2-2, the V gene TRBV7-2; 7 bases are shared with TRBD2. This CDR3 comprises 12 residues. J gave up 6 bases and V 5 bases, and 0 bases lay outside the gene matches. Germline CDR1 reads SGHTA; CDR2 reads FQGNSA. CDR3 sequence reads: CASSGRAGELFF. CDR3 sequence (DNA): TGTGCCAGCAGCGGGAGGGCCGGGGAGCTGTTTTTT.

The V call is TRBV7-3, the J call TRBJ2-7; D is undetermined. The germline gives CDR1 SGHTA, CDR2 FQGTGA. The V end lost 4 bases, the J end lost 0 bases, and 13 bases lay between the germline ends. This CDR3 has 15 amino acids. CDR3 protein: CASSSGWAPSYEQYF. The CDR3 DNA reads TGTGCCAGCAGCTCAGGATGGGCCCCCTCCTACGAGCAGTACTTC.